The clone carrying this T cell receptor (beta chain) was detected many times. Its matching antigen is unknown. Attachment of unique molecular identifiers to individual cDNA molecules was performed. TCRdb independently ran MiXCR on the 5' RACE reads; one entry per CDR3 protein. This sample yields about 35,000 distinct CDR3 sequences, of which 5.5% to 7.5% are seen a single time; 7.5% to 8% belongs to the top ten. With 7 bases removed from V and 5 bases from J, the gap between germline ends came to 20 bases. Germline assignment: CDR1 DFQATT and CDR2 SNEGSKA (reference sequence). The CDR3 loop spans 14 amino acids. The data derive from a study of early T cells in non-severe SARS-CoV-2 infection. Across the whole study: With bulk RNA from unsorted whole blood as input, sequencing yielded unpaired chains.

Study findings and constraints: In VDJdb matching, anti-spike CD8 responses were favored while private and CD4 specificities went missing.

This TCR was recovered from an adult who was a healthcare worker with PCR-confirmed SARS-CoV-2 infection or an uninfected control (not recorded which). The chain carries TRBV20-1 and TRBJ1-2; TRBD1 is a possible D gene (6 bases). Source material: whole blood. CDR3 coding DNA: TGCAGTGTGCAACTTCAGGGGCTCGGGTATGGCTACACCTTC. Translation: CSVQLQGLGYGYTF.